These T cell receptor beta chains were read from a single sample in a study of T cell clonotyping in hematopoietic cell transplantation. This table comes from immunoSEQ multiplex PCR, and its TCRdb copy is limited to in-frame clones, with some not included. The top ten clones hold roughly 22% of a sample with roughly 27,000 clones, around 80% of them seen once. The material sequenced was peripheral blood mononuclear cells, taken before stem cell transplant. These receptor sequences come from a woman aged 55-69 years with acute myeloid leukemia. Some clones in this sample may be carry-over from other donors' samples. The CDR3 runs from the conserved cysteine through the conserved F or W. Fields, in order: clone size, V gene, D gene, J gene, CDR3 DNA, CDR3 protein. The D gene is left open where the match is weak. Expanded clones are given a class, and other clones once, few, many or no size at all.

NA	TRBV5-6	NA	TRBJ1-6	TGTGCCAGCAGCTTCCGAGGGTCACCCCTCCACTTT	CASSFRGSPLHF
once	TRBV28	TRBD1	TRBJ1-5	TGTGCCAGCAGTTTCGGACAGGGCAATCAGCCCCAGCATTTT	CASSFGQGNQPQHF
once	TRBV7-7	NA	TRBJ2-2	TGTGCTAGCAGCCCACGAGGGGGGTTGGTCACCGGGGAGCTGTTTTTT	CASSPRGGLVTGELFF
NA	TRBV7-2	NA	TRBJ1-1	TGTGCCAGCACCGTACAGGGAGGGTCCACTGAAGCTTTCTTT	CASTVQGGSTEAFF
NA	TRBV6-6	TRBD1	TRBJ1-3	TGTGCCAGCAGACCCGGGACAGTCTCTGGAAACACCATATATTTT	CASRPGTVSGNTIYF
NA	TRBV19	TRBD1	TRBJ2-3	TGTGCCAGTAGGGTCAGGGGGCCGGCCACAGATACGCAGTATTTT	CASRVRGPATDTQYF
NA	TRBV10-2	NA	TRBJ1-4	TGCGCCAGCAGTGAAAGGCCGTTTGCAACTAATGAAAAACTGTTTTTT	CASSERPFATNEKLFF
NA	TRBV5-4	TRBD1	TRBJ2-7	TGTGCCAGCAGCTCAGGGGGTAGCCCCTACGAGCAGTACTTC	CASSSGGSPYEQYF
NA	TRBV19	NA	TRBJ2-7	TGTGCCAGTAGCCTTGCAATGGGGTACTACGAGCAGTACTTC	CASSLAMGYYEQYF
NA	TRBV18	TRBD1	TRBJ1-5	TGTGCCAGCACCCGGGGGACAGCATGGGGGGAGCCCCAGCATTTT	CASTRGTAWGEPQHF
NA	TRBV5-6	TRBD1	TRBJ2-7	TGTGCCAGCAGCTCGCCTCGACAGGGTAGCTACGAGCAGTACTTC	CASSSPRQGSYEQYF
once	TRBV27	NA	TRBJ1-1	TGTGCCAGCAGCCCAACAGGGAACACTGAAGCTTTCTTT	CASSPTGNTEAFF
few	TRBV7-3	NA	TRBJ2-1	TGTGCCAGCAGCTTAAATAGCCTGTATGAGCAGTTCTTC	CASSLNSLYEQFF
NA	TRBV5-1	NA	TRBJ2-3	TGCGCCAGCAGCTCTTGGGCGGGCAGGGATACGCAGTATTTT	CASSSWAGRDTQYF
NA	TRBV28	TRBD2	TRBJ2-2	TGTGCCAGCAGTCCCATACTAGCGGGAGCTGCCGGGGAGCTGTTTTTT	CASSPILAGAAGELFF
NA	TRBV28	TRBD1	TRBJ1-5	TGTGCCAGCAGAATAGGGGGCTGGAATCAGCCCCAGCATTTT	CASRIGGWNQPQHF
NA	TRBV27	NA	TRBJ2-5	TGTGCCAGCAGTTTATGGGGGAGCGGCGAGACCCAGTACTTC	CASSLWGSGETQYF
NA	TRBV5-1	NA	TRBJ1-3	TGCGCCAGCAGCTTAGGGGACACAGGAAACACCATATATTTT	CASSLGDTGNTIYF
once	TRBV9	NA	TRBJ2-5	TGTGCCAGCAGCCTAAGTAGGGGGGAGACCCAGTACTTC	CASSLSRGETQYF
NA	TRBV19	NA	TRBJ2-7	TGTGCCAGTAGTGCCTGGGGCAAATCCTACGAGCAGTACTTC	CASSAWGKSYEQYF
NA	TRBV19	NA	TRBJ1-1	TGTGCCAGTAGTATGGGGAGGGGGGGGCTGAACACTGAAGCTTTCTTT	CASSMGRGGLNTEAFF
NA	TRBV6-6	NA	TRBJ1-3	TGTGCCAGCAGTTCCGGACTCACAGGAAACACCATATATTTT	CASSSGLTGNTIYF
NA	TRBV5-1	NA	TRBJ2-5	TGCGCCAGCAGGGGTAGGGAGACCCAGTACTTC	CASRGRETQYF
NA	TRBV27	NA	TRBJ1-1	TGTGCCAGCAGTGGGCCTTTGGGGGCCAGGACTGAAGCTTTCTTT	CASSGPLGARTEAFF
NA	TRBV14	NA	TRBJ2-3	TGTGCCAGCAGCCCCCGGGACAACACAGATACGCAGTATTTT	CASSPRDNTDTQYF
NA	TRBV7-2	NA	TRBJ2-1	TGTGCCAGCACCACTCAGGTAGCCCTCTACAATGAGCAGTTCTTC	CASTTQVALYNEQFF
NA	TRBV19	NA	TRBJ2-5	TGTGCCAGTAGTATTGGGGGGAGCAGCGGTGAGACCCAGTACTTC	CASSIGGSSGETQYF
NA	TRBV2	NA	TRBJ2-5	TGTGCCATTAAGGACTCAATCCAAGAGACCCAGTACTTC	CAIKDSIQETQYF
NA	TRBV27	TRBD2	TRBJ2-1	TGTGCCAGCTCAGCGGGGGGCTCCTACAATGAGCAGTTCTTC	CASSAGGSYNEQFF
NA	TRBV4-3	NA	TRBJ2-2	TGCGCCAGCAGCCAAGATTCGAACACCGGGGAGCTGTTTTTT	CASSQDSNTGELFF
NA	TRBV5-1	TRBD1	TRBJ1-1	TGCGCCAGCAGCCCCCGGACAGGGGCCCACGTGAACACTGAAGCTTTCTTT	CASSPRTGAHVNTEAFF
NA	TRBV6-5	TRBD1	TRBJ1-1	TGTGCCAGCAGACTTGGACAGGGGGACACTGAAGCTTTCTTT	CASRLGQGDTEAFF
NA	TRBV5-4	TRBD2	TRBJ2-2	TGTGCCAGCAGCTTAGGACTAGGCAGTACCGGGGAGCTGTTTTTT	CASSLGLGSTGELFF
NA	TRBV9	TRBD1	TRBJ2-1	TGTGCCAGCAGCCCCTTGGGACAGGGCTACAATGAGCAGTTCTTC	CASSPLGQGYNEQFF
NA	TRBV11-2	NA	TRBJ2-1	TGTGCCAGCAGCTCTCCAAAGGGACCGCAAGTCTTC	CASSSPKGPQVF
NA	TRBV27	NA	TRBJ2-7	TGTGCCAGCAGTGCGACCACTACAGGGTTCGAGCAGTACTTC	CASSATTTGFEQYF
NA	TRBV27	TRBD1	TRBJ1-1	TGTGCCAGCAGGCCGGACAGGGGGCAGGGTGGCACTGAAGCTTTCTTT	CASRPDRGQGGTEAFF
NA	TRBV7-2	TRBD2	TRBJ2-7	TGTGCCAGCAGCTTGATGGGCGGGGGGGTTGGCGAGCAGTACTTC	CASSLMGGGVGEQYF
NA	TRBV27	TRBD2	TRBJ2-7	TGTGCCAGCAGACCTCGGACTAGCGGGGGGCCCTACGAGCAGTACTTC	CASRPRTSGGPYEQYF
NA	TRBV28	TRBD1	TRBJ2-7	TGTGCCAGCAGACCACAGGGGGCTTCCTACGAGCAGTACTTC	CASRPQGASYEQYF
NA	TRBV28	NA	TRBJ1-3	TGTGCCAGCAGTTTATCGGGCAGTGTCTCTGGAAACACCATATATTTT	CASSLSGSVSGNTIYF
NA	TRBV5-6	NA	TRBJ2-1	TGTGCCAGCAGCCGAAGGTGGGATGAGCAGTTCTTC	CASSRRWDEQFF
NA	TRBV2	TRBD2	TRBJ2-1	TGTGCCAGCAGTGAATTTGGCACAGGCGGGGGGCAATACAATGAGCAGTTCTTC	CASSEFGTGGGQYNEQFF
NA	TRBV5-4	NA	TRBJ1-1	TGTGCCAGCAGCCCTGACAGCTGGAGCACTGAAGCTTTCTTT	CASSPDSWSTEAFF
NA	TRBV7-8	NA	TRBJ2-4	TGTGCCAGCAGCCCCGAACTGACAGGCCGGGGAAACATTCAGTACTTC	CASSPELTGRGNIQYF
NA	TRBV6-5	NA	TRBJ2-7	TGTGCCAGCAGTTACGGGACAAGCTACGAGCAGTACTTC	CASSYGTSYEQYF
few	TRBV18	TRBD2	TRBJ2-1	TGTGCCAGCTCACCGGAGACTAGCATCTACAATGAGCAGTTCTTC	CASSPETSIYNEQFF
NA	TRBV6-5	TRBD2	TRBJ2-5	TGTGCCAGCGGCGGGAGTAAAGAGACCCAGTACTTC	CASGGSKETQYF